Presented here are 29 T cell receptor beta chains from one specimen sequenced in a study of blood T cell repertoires in COVID-19. TCRdb's copy holds only in-frame clones and misses some; the assay was immunoSEQ multiplex PCR. Here the sample spans 150,000 to 200,000 clones, more than 70% being singletons. Sequenced material: peripheral blood. All receptors come from a human donor in a cohort sampled during active COVID-19.

The J gene is TRBJ2-2, the V gene TRBV7-2; 7 bases fit TRBD1. V lost 5 bases and J lost 0; bases outside the gene matches: 3. The CDR3 is 15 amino acids. CDR1 is SGHTA and CDR2 is FQGNSA in the germline V gene. The CDR3 sequence is CASSARGTNTGELFF. CDR3 coding DNA: TGTGCCAGCAGCGCCAGGGGGACGAACACCGGGGAGCTGTTTTTT.

This chain uses TRBV7-2 with TRBJ2-3; D is possibly TRBD1 (7 bases). The CDR3 loop spans 14 amino acids. The ends were cut back, 2 bases at V and 5 bases at J, with 11 bases in the middle. CDR1 SGHTA and CDR2 FQGNSA come from the germline V gene. CDR3 sequence reads: CASSLSRGVDTQYF. The CDR3, as DNA: TGTGCCAGCAGCTTATCCAGGGGGGTAGATACGCAGTATTTT.

The chain employs TRBV7-8 and TRBJ1-2, with a tentative D call TRBD1 (5 bases). Looked up from germline, CDR1 is SGHVS and CDR2 is FQNEAQ. This CDR3 contains 13 residues. V lost 5 bases, J lost 3 bases, and 10 bases lay in between. This chain's CDR3 is CASSPSGDYGYTF. CDR3 nucleotide sequence: TGTGCCAGCAGCCCCTCGGGGGACTATGGCTACACCTTC.

The chain employs TRBV11-3 and TRBJ1-1, with a weak D call TRBD1 (5 bases). V lost 6 bases and J lost 0, with 8 bases in between. CDR3 length equals 13 residues. Per the germline V gene, CDR1 is SGHNT and CDR2 is YENEEA. The CDR3 region has the DNA TGTGCCAGCAGTTCAGGGTTGAACACTGAAGCTTTCTTT. Its protein product is CASSSGLNTEAFF.

The rearrangement joins TRBV7-9 to TRBJ2-1; D is perhaps TRBD2 (6 bases). The length of the CDR3 is 14 residues. Trimming stripped 8 bases from V and 9 bases from J, with 20 bases between. CDR1 is SEHNR and CDR2 is FQNEAQ in the germline V gene (reference sequence). CDR3 in DNA: TGTGCCAGCCGGGTGGAGGGTTTCACGGCTGAGCAGTTCTTC. Amino acid sequence: CASRVEGFTAEQFF.

The chain joins TRBV29-1 to TRBJ2-7, with 9 nucleotides matching TRBD2. Trimming at V came to 2 bases and at J to 6 bases, leaving 8 bases not matched to a gene. CDR1 is SQVTM, CDR2 ANQGSEA, per germline. The CDR3 sequence is 14 residues long. The CDR3, as DNA: TGCAGCGTTGAAATCGGTAGCGGGGGATTCGAGCAGTACTTC. Translating it yields CSVEIGSGGFEQYF.

The chain uses TRBV4-3 and TRBJ1-1, with TRBD1 matching over 7 bases. The germline gives CDR1 LGHNA, CDR2 YSLEER. After removal of 4 bases from V and 0 bases from J, the junction contained 5 bases not matched to a gene. The CDR3 contains 15 residues. CDR3 protein: CASSRGTAMNTEAFF. The DNA for the CDR3 is TGCGCCAGCAGCCGAGGGACAGCTATGAACACTGAAGCTTTCTTT.

The chain employs TRBV19 and TRBJ1-4; 7 bases align to TRBD1. V shed 10 bases and J 0 bases; nucleotides not matched to a gene: 14. The germline gives CDR1 LNHDA, CDR2 SQIVND (reference sequence). CDR3 length equals 17 residues. The CDR3 bases are TGTGCCACCAAGAACGACAGGGTAAAAGCAACTAATGAAAAACTGTTTTTT. The encoded protein is CATKNDRVKATNEKLFF. The variable domain in full, with the rest retrieved from reference TRBV19 and TRBJ1-4, is DGGITQSPKYLFRKEGQNVTLSCEQNLNHDAMYWYRQDPGQGLRLIYYSQIVNDFQKGDIAEGYSVSREKKESFPLTVTSAQKNPTAFYLCATKNDRVKATNEKLFFGSGTQLSVL.

There are a few counts of this clone. The rearrangement uses TRBV20-1 and TRBJ2-7; perhaps TRBD1 as D (6 bases). Germline assignment: CDR1 DFQATT and CDR2 SNEGSKA (reference sequence). Trimming left V 4 bases short and J 6 bases short, with 10 bases between. The CDR3 extends over 11 amino acids. CDR3 sequence reads: CSAKGEAEQYF. CDR3 in DNA: TGCAGTGCTAAGGGGGAAGCCGAGCAGTACTTC.

The chain recombines TRBV7-2 with TRBJ2-5, with TRBD2 identical over 14 bases. The J segment lost 5 bases and the V segment lost 1 base, leaving 6 bases of the junction unmatched. The CDR3 has 17 amino acids. Germline-derived CDR1 and CDR2 are SGHTA and FQGNSA. The CDR3 DNA sequence: TGTGCCAGCAGCTTAGAGGGACTAGCGGGAGTAGGGGAGACCCAGTACTTC. Translating it yields CASSLEGLAGVGETQYF. Full variable domain (missing parts from reference TRBV7-2 and TRBJ2-5): GAGVSQSPSNKVTEKGKDVELRCDPISGHTALYWYRQSLGQGLEFLIYFQGNSAPDKSGLPSDRFSAERTGGSVSTLTIQRTQQEDSAVYLCASSLEGLAGVGETQYFGPGTRLLVL.

This clone was seen only a few times. This chain uses TRBV19 with TRBJ2-2, with 7 bases matching TRBD1. Per the germline V gene, CDR1 is LNHDA and CDR2 is SQIVND (reference sequence). The CDR3 is 13 residues long. V lost 9 bases, J lost 2 bases, and 3 bases stayed unmatched. CDR3 protein: CASGDRNTGELFF. The CDR3 DNA sequence: TGTGCCAGCGGGGACAGAAACACCGGGGAGCTGTTTTTT.

CDR3 in amino acids: CSVTLWSEKLFF. CDR3 coding DNA: TGCAGCGTTACCCTATGGAGCGAAAAACTGTTTTTT. V gene TRBV29-1 combines with J gene TRBJ1-4; unclear D gene. V gave up 5 bases and J gave up 8 bases, with 12 bases separating them. The germline gives CDR1 SQVTM, CDR2 ANQGSEA. The length of the CDR3 is 12 residues.

J is TRBJ2-7 and V is TRBV7-2; D gene ambiguous. The germline gives CDR1 SGHTA, CDR2 FQGNSA. This CDR3 contains 14 residues. The V gene lost 1 base and the J gene lost 2 bases, with 9 bases spanning the gap. In nucleotides, the CDR3 is TGTGCCAGCAGCTTAGAGGTGAGGACCTACGAGCAGTACTTC. Residues: CASSLEVRTYEQYF.

The V call is TRBV5-8, the J call TRBJ1-1, with D unclear. Looked up from germline, CDR1 is SGHTS and CDR2 is YDEGEE. V was clipped by 3 bases and J by 1 base, with 13 bases between them. The CDR3 totals 15 residues. The CDR3 DNA is TGTGCCAGCAGCTCCTCTACCCTATCGAACACTGAAGCTTTCTTT. Protein sequence: CASSSSTLSNTEAFF.

The rearrangement joins TRBV10-3 to TRBJ1-2, with D possibly being TRBD1 (5 bases). The CDR3 is 13 amino acids. V shed 1 base and J shed 4 bases, with 7 bases lying between them. Germline-derived CDR1 and CDR2 are ENHRY and SYGVKD. The CDR3 coding sequence is TGTGCCATCAGTGAGTTGCAGGGCTATGGCTACACCTTC. Translation: CAISELQGYGYTF.

The chain joins TRBV5-1 to TRBJ2-5, with D tentatively TRBD1 (6 bases). This CDR3 has 15 amino acids. CDR1 SGHRS and CDR2 YFSETQ come from the germline V gene. Trimming removed 5 bases from V and 4 bases from J, with 18 bases in between. The CDR3 is CASRSQQGPRETQYF. DNA of the CDR3: TGCGCCAGCAGGTCGCAACAGGGACCAAGAGAGACCCAGTACTTC.

This clone was seen a few times. The chain links TRBV6-2 or TRBV6-3 to TRBJ2-2; 11 bases are a match to TRBD1. The V and J ends lost 5 bases and 7 bases, in that order; junction bases with no gene match: 6. CDR3 length: 15 amino acids. The germline V gene has CDR1 MNHEY and CDR2 SVGEGT. The CDR3 spells CASSPGTGGSGELFF. CDR3 bases: TGTGCCAGCAGTCCCGGGACAGGGGGGAGCGGGGAGCTGTTTTTT.

The chain recombines TRBV7-2 with TRBJ2-1; tentative D call: TRBD2 (6 bases). V gave up 2 bases and J gave up 5 bases, with 13 bases separating them. Looked up from germline, CDR1 is SGHTA and CDR2 is FQGNSA. This CDR3 spans 15 amino acids. The CDR3 region has the DNA TGTGCCAGCAGCTTAACTAGCCAGAACCACAATGAGCAGTTCTTC. Its protein is CASSLTSQNHNEQFF.

The chain carries TRBV25-1 and TRBJ2-7, with 13 bases matching TRBD2. This CDR3 is 14 amino acids long. Per germline, CDR1 MGHDK and CDR2 SYGVNS. Unmatched junction bases numbered 3, after V lost 4 bases and J lost 6 bases. The CDR3 protein is CASSGGLAGAEQYF. CDR3 bases: TGTGCCAGCAGTGGAGGACTAGCGGGAGCCGAGCAGTACTTC.

The gene calls are TRBV2 and TRBJ2-1; possible D gene TRBD1, 5 bases. CDR3 length: 14 residues. Germline V gene lookup returns CDR1 SNHLY and CDR2 FYNNEI. V lost 7 bases to trimming and J lost 15 bases, with 25 bases between them. This chain's CDR3 is CASNPNPRVGFVFF. CDR3 DNA: TGTGCCAGCAATCCAAATCCCAGGGTGGGGTTTGTGTTCTTC.

In this sample, this clone turned up a few times. The chain has TRBV5-1 and TRBJ2-1, with D unclear. CDR3 length equals 14 residues. Germline V gene sequence: CDR1 SGHRS, CDR2 YFSETQ. The V end was cut by 3 bases, the J end by 8 bases, with 15 bases between. The CDR3 region is CASSWASDIDEQFF. CDR3 in DNA: TGCGCCAGCAGCTGGGCAAGTGATATAGATGAGCAGTTCTTC.

This clone was seen only once. The chain uses TRBV5-1 and TRBJ1-4; a weak D match, TRBD1 (5 bases). Germline CDR1 SGHRS, CDR2 YFSETQ. The length of the CDR3 is 12 residues. V dropped 5 bases and J dropped 4 bases, with 6 bases sitting between them. The CDR3 is CASRDNNEKLFF. CDR3 nucleotides: TGCGCCAGCAGGGACAATAATGAAAAACTGTTTTTT.

The chain has TRBV12-3 or TRBV12-4 and TRBJ1-1; TRBD1 matches 7 bases. V was pared by 7 bases and J by 7 bases, with 6 bases of the junction left unmatched. The CDR3 is 12 residues long. The CDR3 region is CASNQGVGEAFF. The DNA of the CDR3 is TGTGCCAGCAATCAGGGGGTTGGTGAAGCTTTCTTT.

The chain is built from TRBV6-5 and TRBJ2-7; 10 bases map to TRBD1. In germline, CDR1 is MNHEY, CDR2 SVGAGI. J was trimmed by 2 bases and V by 6 bases; bases with no gene match: 4. The CDR3 loop spans 14 amino acids. This CDR3 is CASRGQGLPYEQYF. The CDR3 bases are TGTGCCAGCAGGGGACAGGGGCTTCCCTACGAGCAGTACTTC.

This clone was found once. V usage is TRBV11-2 and J usage is TRBJ2-7, with 11 bases identical to TRBD1. Trimming cost V 5 bases and J 3 bases; bases outside gene matches: 6. The length of the CDR3 is 15 residues. The germline V gene has CDR1 SGHAT and CDR2 FQNNGV. The CDR3 region is CASSPGQGGVYEQYF. CDR3 coding DNA: TGTGCCAGCAGCCCGGGACAGGGGGGGGTCTACGAGCAGTACTTC.

The V call is TRBV5-1, the J call TRBJ1-1; 12 nucleotides align to TRBD1. V dropped 4 bases and J dropped 4; count of bases not matched to a gene: 8. Germline loops: CDR1 SGHRS, CDR2 YFSETQ. The CDR3 loop spans 16 amino acids. The CDR3 sequence is CASSLGTGQGATEAFF. CDR3 coding DNA: TGCGCCAGCAGCCTTGGGACGGGACAGGGGGCCACTGAAGCTTTCTTT.

The chain combines TRBV5-1 with TRBJ2-7; D is undetermined. Germline values: CDR1 SGHRS, CDR2 YFSETQ. The CDR3 is 12 residues long. V lost 2 bases, J lost 6 bases, and 9 bases lay in between. CDR3 amino acids: CASSLSTGEQYF. Here the CDR3 DNA reads TGCGCCAGCAGCTTAAGCACGGGCGAGCAGTACTTC.

The rearrangement uses TRBV5-5 and TRBJ1-6, with D possibly TRBD1 on 5 matching bases. The CDR3 totals 15 residues. The ends were cut back, 2 bases at V and 7 bases at J, with 13 bases in the middle. Germline assignment: CDR1 SGHKS and CDR2 YYEKEE (reference sequence). CDR3 amino acids: CASSFPGGANSPLHF. For the CDR3, the DNA is TGTGCCAGCAGCTTTCCCGGGGGAGCAAATTCACCCCTCCACTTT.

This clone was counted once. The V and J genes are TRBV6-6 and TRBJ1-6; 7 bases are shared with TRBD1. Germline assignment: CDR1 MNHNY and CDR2 SVGAGI (reference sequence). V shed 6 bases and J 1 base; nucleotides not matched to a gene: 9. This CDR3 contains 17 residues. CDR3 coding DNA: TGTGCCAGCAGCCGAGGACAGGCCACGTCCTATAATTCACCCCTCCACTTT. This translates into CASSRGQATSYNSPLHF.